What follows are 5 T cell receptor beta chains derived from one specimen sequenced in a study of blood T cell repertoires in COVID-19. This table comes from immunoSEQ multiplex PCR, and its TCRdb copy is limited to in-frame clones, with some not included. The data show some 290,000 clones, 90% seen once. The sequencing input was PBMCs or T cells enriched from blood (not recorded which). These receptors all come from a woman aged 25 to 39 who had been exposed to COVID-19.

The chain links TRBV11-2 to TRBJ1-2; 7 bases align to TRBD1. Unmatched junction bases numbered 3, after V lost 4 bases and J lost 4 bases. The CDR3 covers 13 residues. Germline-derived CDR1 and CDR2 are SGHAT and FQNNGV. Here the CDR3 reads CASSSTGVYGYTF. CDR3 coding DNA: TGTGCCAGCAGCTCAACAGGGGTCTATGGCTACACCTTC.

J is TRBJ1-1 and V is TRBV18; TRBD1 aligns across 12 bases. In germline, CDR1 is KGHSH, CDR2 LQKENI. Trimming cost V 6 bases and J 2 bases; bases outside gene matches: 13. The CDR3 sequence is 18 residues long. The chain's CDR3 is CASSHTSGTGGLNTEAFF. The CDR3 nucleotides read TGTGCCAGCTCTCACACCTCCGGGACAGGGGGCCTAAACACTGAAGCTTTCTTT.

This clone was counted once. The chain recombines TRBV18 with TRBJ2-3, with D possibly matching TRBD1 (5 bases). The V end was cut by 3 bases, the J end by 4 bases, with 11 bases between. There are 14 residues in the CDR3. The V gene's germline CDR1 is KGHSH and CDR2 LQKENI. The CDR3 loop reads CASSPLGQSDTQYF. The CDR3 region has the DNA TGTGCCAGCTCACCTCTCGGACAATCAGATACGCAGTATTTT.

This chain connects TRBV3-1 (or the pseudogene TRBV3-2) to TRBJ1-2; 7 bases are shared with TRBD1. This CDR3 region has 13 residues. Germline trimming cut 3 bases from V and 5 bases from J; bases unmatched to any gene: 3. Germline CDR1 and CDR2: LGHDT and YNNKEL (reference sequence). CDR3 protein: CASSHGQEYGYTF. The CDR3 region has the DNA TGTGCCAGCAGCCATGGACAGGAGTATGGCTACACCTTC.

This chain uses TRBV12-3 or TRBV12-4 with TRBJ2-7; TRBD1 matches at 8 bases. The CDR3 loop spans 13 amino acids. The junction had 1 base not matched to a gene; V was cut back by 4 bases and J by 2 bases. CDR3 coding DNA: TGTGCCAGCAGTTGGGACAGGACCTACGAGCAGTACTTC. This translates into CASSWDRTYEQYF.